Included here is one T cell receptor (beta chain) sequence, with context. Its target is unknown. The germline V gene has CDR1 SNHLY and CDR2 FYNNEI. After removal of 2 bases from V and 4 bases from J, the junction contained 5 bases not matched to a gene. The CDR3 consists of 15 residues. Time point noted: week 47, end of study. A single vaccine dose contained 300 ug of mutant IDH1 20-mer peptide, and topical imiquimod was used with it. Patients received eight vaccinations in weeks 1, 3, 5, 7, 11, 15, 19, 23. Donors harbored newly found WHO grade 3 or 4 IDH1-mutant, ATRX-lost astrocytomas. This record comes from a study of a mutant IDH1 vaccine in newly diagnosed glioma. Overall study context: Previous treatment comprised radiotherapy, temozolomide, or both, mostly both.

Findings of the study overall: Immune responses arising from the vaccine appeared in about 94% of patients.

The data were produced by immunoSEQ multiplex PCR, yet TCRdb's version contains in-frame clones alone and is incomplete. The repertoire holds approximately 32,000 clones, roughly 87% seen once, with 2% to 2.5% in the top ten. The chain carries TRBV2 and TRBJ2-5; 9 nucleotides align to TRBD2. Material: PBMCs, obtained from a glioma patient whose treatment included an IDH1 peptide vaccine. This receptor was taken from a man aged 35 to 55 with glioma. CDR3 in amino acids: CASSEPREGGETQYF. The CDR3 DNA sequence: TGTGCCAGCAGTGAACCGCGGGAGGGGGGAGAGACCCAGTACTTC.